A single sample gave rise to the 17 T cell receptor beta chains below, sequenced in a study of early T cells in non-severe SARS-CoV-2 infection. TCRdb itself ran the 5' RACE reads through MiXCR, one entry per CDR3 protein. The sample holds roughly 27,000 distinct CDR3 sequences, around 4% seen once. Sequenced: whole blood. The receptors were sampled from an adult who was a healthcare worker with PCR-confirmed SARS-CoV-2 infection or an uninfected control (not recorded which).

This clonotype was recorded many times. The chain carries TRBV6-5 and TRBJ2-3; 7 positions match TRBD2. V shed 6 bases, J shed 2 bases, and the junction held 8 bases outside the gene matches. This CDR3 has 15 amino acids. CDR1 is MNHEY and CDR2 is SVGAGI in the germline V gene. The CDR3 region is CASSTGGFDTDTQYF. The CDR3 DNA follows: TGTGCCAGCAGCACGGGAGGATTTGACACAGATACGCAGTATTTT.

In this sample, this clonotype turned up many times. The V gene is TRBV11-2, the J gene TRBJ2-1; 7 bases are shared with TRBD2. After removal of 4 bases from V and 5 bases from J, the junction contained 8 bases not matched to a gene. Germline CDR1 and CDR2: SGHAT and FQNNGV. The CDR3 contains 15 residues. DNA for the CDR3: TGTGCCAGCAGCTATGAAGGACTAGAGCACAATGAGCAGTTCTTC. Its protein product is CASSYEGLEHNEQFF.

There are many counts of this clonotype. The chain combines TRBV7-2 with TRBJ2-1; 8 bases line up with TRBD2. The trim removed 0 bases at V and 1 base at J, leaving 11 bases unmatched. Germline V gene lookup returns CDR1 SGHTA and CDR2 FQGNSA. The CDR3 contains 19 residues. This CDR3 reads CASSLAPGRAGESYNEQFF. The CDR3 DNA reads as TGTGCCAGCAGCTTAGCGCCTGGGCGAGCGGGAGAGTCCTACAATGAGCAGTTCTTC.

This clonotype was found many times. This chain connects TRBV7-9 to TRBJ2-5; possibly TRBD1 for D (6 bases). V was cut by 1 base and J by 1 base, with 10 bases left in between. The CDR3 length is 15 residues. CDR1 and CDR2 (germline): SEHNR, FQNEAQ (reference sequence). The CDR3 protein is CASSLDRVPQETQYF. CDR3 bases: TGTGCCAGCAGCTTAGACAGGGTCCCCCAAGAGACCCAGTACTTC.

This clonotype was detected many times. This chain uses TRBV18 with TRBJ2-3; TRBD2 agrees at 7 bases. After removal of 6 bases from V and 0 bases from J, the junction contained 6 bases not matched to a gene. Germline V gives CDR1 KGHSH, CDR2 LQKENI. There are 15 residues in the CDR3. CDR3 sequence: CASSFREASTDTQYF. The CDR3 DNA reads TGTGCCAGCTCGTTTCGGGAGGCTAGCACAGATACGCAGTATTTT.

The sample holds many counts of this clonotype. This chain connects TRBV2 to TRBJ1-1; maybe TRBD1 (6 bases). The CDR3 sequence is 16 residues long. V lost 7 bases and J lost 3, with 21 bases in between. The germline CDR1 and CDR2 sequences are SNHLY and FYNNEI. The CDR3 DNA follows: TGTGCCAGCACAGGACGGCGGGGGGGCAAGGACACTGAAGCTTTCTTT. This translates into CASTGRRGGKDTEAFF.

This clonotype was observed at least ten times. The rearrangement joins TRBV29-1 to TRBJ1-1; 7 bases agree with TRBD1. Germline loops: CDR1 SQVTM, CDR2 ANQGSEA. The CDR3 has 13 residues. Germline trimming cut 7 bases from V and 0 bases from J; bases unmatched to any gene: 5. CDR3 region: CSGQQGLNTEAFF. The CDR3 region has the DNA TGCAGCGGTCAACAGGGGCTGAACACTGAAGCTTTCTTT.

Ten or more counts support this clonotype. This rearrangement joins TRBV15 to TRBJ2-7; 7 positions match TRBD1. The V gene's germline CDR1 is LNHNV and CDR2 YYDKDF (reference sequence). The CDR3 contains 13 residues. With V trimmed by 3 bases and J by 6 bases, 5 bases remained unmatched. CDR3 DNA: TGTGCCACCAGCAGGACAGGGTACCGCGAGCAGTACTTC. Its translation is CATSRTGYREQYF.

This clonotype was seen ten or more times. This chain links TRBV20-1 with TRBJ2-3, with D hard to call. The CDR3 has 12 amino acids. The V and J ends lost 6 bases and 0 bases respectively, with 7 bases between them. Germline loops: CDR1 DFQATT, CDR2 SNEGSKA (reference sequence). CDR3 residues: CSAPGSTDTQYF. DNA of the CDR3: TGCAGTGCCCCCGGCAGCACAGATACGCAGTATTTT.

This clonotype was seen at least ten times. The chain uses TRBV30 and TRBJ2-7; D is possibly TRBD2 (6 bases). The CDR3 covers 14 residues. Germline-derived CDR1 and CDR2 are GTSNPN and SVGIG (reference sequence). The V gene lost 1 base and the J gene lost 0 bases, with 10 bases spanning the gap. DNA of the CDR3: TGTGCCTGGAGTGCGGGGGTTAGCTCCTACGAGCAGTACTTC. Its translation is CAWSAGVSSYEQYF.

The table lists this clonotype with many counts. The gene calls are TRBV9 and TRBJ2-2; 8 nucleotides match TRBD2. The germline V gene has CDR1 SGDLS and CDR2 YYNGEE. This CDR3 is built from 16 residues. J was trimmed by 4 bases and V by 4 bases; bases with no gene match: 9. This CDR3 is CASSLLAGRTTGELFF. The CDR3 region has the DNA TGTGCCAGCAGCTTGTTAGCGGGGAGGACCACCGGGGAGCTGTTTTTT.

This clonotype was seen many times. This chain links TRBV7-2 with TRBJ2-7; possibly TRBD2 for D (5 bases). V was pared by 5 bases and J by 2 bases, with 19 bases between. The CDR3 is 16 residues long. The germline gives CDR1 SGHTA, CDR2 FQGNSA. The CDR3 bases are TGTGCCAGCAGCGCCCAAAGTTTTGGCGGGCCCTACGAGCAGTACTTC. Encoded protein: CASSAQSFGGPYEQYF.

Many counts were recorded for this clonotype. The J gene is TRBJ2-7, the V gene TRBV5-4; no firm D call. The CDR3 is 12 amino acids. Germline assignment: CDR1 SGHNT and CDR2 YYREEE (reference sequence). The germline V and J ends were trimmed by 4 bases and 6 bases, with 11 bases remaining between them. In DNA form, the CDR3 reads TGTGCCAGCAGCCTTTCATCCGTCGAGCAGTACTTC. Protein product: CASSLSSVEQYF.

This clonotype has ten or more counts. V gene TRBV6-8 combines with J gene TRBJ2-2; D is undetermined. Germline lookup yields CDR1 MNHGY and CDR2 SAAAGT. CDR3 length: 11 residues. Deletions cut 5 bases from V and 8 bases from J, with 6 bases between. Written as DNA, the CDR3 is TGTGCCAGCAGTCCCTGTGGGGAGCTGTTTTTT. Its protein is CASSPCGELFF.

There are many counts of this clonotype. This chain uses TRBV3-1 with TRBJ1-1; TRBD1 matches 7 bases. Germline V gene sequence: CDR1 LGHDT, CDR2 YNNKEL (reference sequence). This CDR3 spans 12 amino acids. V dropped 3 bases and J dropped 7; count of bases not matched to a gene: 2. The CDR3 nucleotides read TGTGCCAGCAGCCAGGACAGGCTTGAAGCTTTCTTT. It translates to CASSQDRLEAFF.

This clonotype was counted at least ten times. The V gene is TRBV10-3, the J gene TRBJ2-3; D may be TRBD2 (5 bases). Trimming took off 2 bases at V and 5 bases at J, with 14 bases between the two ends. The CDR3 loop spans 15 amino acids. Germline V CDR1 and CDR2: ENHRY, SYGVKD. DNA of the CDR3: TGTGCCATCAGTGAGGGACTCCATCCGCTAGATACGCAGTATTTT. As protein: CAISEGLHPLDTQYF.

This clonotype was observed at least ten times. The chain combines TRBV20-1 with TRBJ2-2; D not certain. Trimming stripped 5 bases from V and 5 bases from J, with 12 bases between. CDR3 length equals 13 residues. Germline values: CDR1 DFQATT, CDR2 SNEGSKA (reference sequence). This CDR3 is CSAPLRVTGELFF. The CDR3 DNA follows: TGCAGTGCTCCCCTTAGAGTTACCGGGGAGCTGTTTTTT.